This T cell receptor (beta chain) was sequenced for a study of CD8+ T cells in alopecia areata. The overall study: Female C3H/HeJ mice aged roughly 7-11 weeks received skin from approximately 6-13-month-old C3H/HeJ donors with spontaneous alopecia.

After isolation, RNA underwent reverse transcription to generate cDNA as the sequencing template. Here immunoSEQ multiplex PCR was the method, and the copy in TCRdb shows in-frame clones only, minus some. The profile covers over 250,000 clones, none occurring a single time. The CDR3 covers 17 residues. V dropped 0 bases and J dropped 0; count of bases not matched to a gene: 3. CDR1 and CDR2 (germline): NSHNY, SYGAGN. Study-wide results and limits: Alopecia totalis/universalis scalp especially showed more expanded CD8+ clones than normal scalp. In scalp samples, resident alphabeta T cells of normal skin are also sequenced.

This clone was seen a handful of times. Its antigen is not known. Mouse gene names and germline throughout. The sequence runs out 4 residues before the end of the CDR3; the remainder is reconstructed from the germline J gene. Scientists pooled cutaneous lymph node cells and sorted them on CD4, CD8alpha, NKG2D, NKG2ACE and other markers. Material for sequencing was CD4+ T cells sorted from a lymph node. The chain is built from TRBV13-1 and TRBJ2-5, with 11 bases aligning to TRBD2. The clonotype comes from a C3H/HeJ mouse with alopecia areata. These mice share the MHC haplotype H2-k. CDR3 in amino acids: CASSDGDWGINQDTQYF. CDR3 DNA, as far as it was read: TGTGCCAGCAGTGATGGGGACTGGGGGATTAACCAAGAC.